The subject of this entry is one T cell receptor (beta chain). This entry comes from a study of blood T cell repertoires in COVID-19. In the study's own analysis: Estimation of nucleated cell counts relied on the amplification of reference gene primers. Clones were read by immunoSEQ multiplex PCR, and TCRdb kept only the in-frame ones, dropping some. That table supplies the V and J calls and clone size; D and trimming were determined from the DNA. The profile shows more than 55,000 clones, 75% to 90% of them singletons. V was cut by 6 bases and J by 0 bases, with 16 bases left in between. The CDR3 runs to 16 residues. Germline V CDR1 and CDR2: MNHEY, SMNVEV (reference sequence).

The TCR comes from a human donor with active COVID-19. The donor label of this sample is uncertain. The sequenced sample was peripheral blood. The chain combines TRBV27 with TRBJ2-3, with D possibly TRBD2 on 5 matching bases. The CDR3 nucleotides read TGTGCCAGCAGGACACTACAGAGGACTAGCACAGATACGCAGTATTTT. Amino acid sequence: CASRTLQRTSTDTQYF.